The rows below give T cell receptor beta chains drawn from one sample of a study of technical replicates of blood from a handful of donors. Profiled with immunoSEQ multiplex PCR; TCRdb holds only in-frame clones, not every one. The profile shows some 74,000 clones, roughly 89% of them singletons. Material: T cells isolated from PBMCs. The receptors originated from a human donor in good health. CDR3s include the opening cysteine and the closing phenylalanine or tryptophan. Fields, in order: D gene, clone size, V gene, J gene, CDR3 protein, CDR3 DNA. A D gene is named only where the DNA matches it firmly. The size field is filled for only some rows; it gives once, few, many or a size class.

D gene: -; clone size: -; V gene: TRBV7-6; J gene: TRBJ2-7; CDR3 protein: CASSLGVTVIYEQYF; CDR3 DNA: TGTGCCAGCAGCTTAGGGGTGACAGTGATCTACGAGCAGTACTTC
D gene: TRBD1; clone size: -; V gene: TRBV28; J gene: TRBJ1-5; CDR3 protein: CASSLGRGSNQPQHF; CDR3 DNA: TGTGCCAGCAGTTTAGGCAGGGGGAGCAATCAGCCCCAGCATTTT
D gene: -; clone size: -; V gene: TRBV6-5; J gene: TRBJ1-1; CDR3 protein: CASGRNTEAFF; CDR3 DNA: TGTGCCAGCGGGAGGAACACTGAAGCTTTCTTT
D gene: TRBD2; clone size: once; V gene: TRBV4-2; J gene: TRBJ2-1; CDR3 protein: CASSQDRLAGGGEQFF; CDR3 DNA: TGTGCCAGCAGCCAAGATCGACTAGCGGGAGGGGGTGAGCAGTTCTTC
D gene: -; clone size: -; V gene: TRBV15; J gene: TRBJ2-6; CDR3 protein: CATSLRGSGANVLTF; CDR3 DNA: TGTGCCACCAGCCTAAGGGGCTCTGGGGCCAACGTCCTGACTTTC
D gene: -; clone size: -; V gene: TRBV30; J gene: TRBJ2-7; CDR3 protein: CAWGASRHEQYF; CDR3 DNA: TGTGCCTGGGGGGCTTCCAGGCACGAGCAGTACTTC
D gene: TRBD1; clone size: -; V gene: TRBV28; J gene: TRBJ2-7; CDR3 protein: CASKTGIYEQYF; CDR3 DNA: TGTGCCAGCAAGACAGGGATTTACGAGCAGTACTTC
D gene: TRBD2; clone size: -; V gene: TRBV4-3; J gene: TRBJ2-7; CDR3 protein: CASSQLAGGNYEQYF; CDR3 DNA: TGCGCCAGCAGCCAACTAGCGGGAGGAAACTACGAGCAGTACTTC
D gene: -; clone size: once; V gene: TRBV7-2; J gene: TRBJ1-5; CDR3 protein: CASSLGGYSNQPQHF; CDR3 DNA: TGTGCCAGCAGCTTAGGAGGTTATAGCAATCAGCCCCAGCATTTT
D gene: -; clone size: -; V gene: TRBV11-3; J gene: TRBJ2-2; CDR3 protein: CASRERGSFANNTGELFF; CDR3 DNA: TGTGCCAGCAGGGAAAGGGGGTCTTTCGCGAACAACACCGGGGAGCTGTTTTTT
D gene: TRBD1; clone size: -; V gene: TRBV11-2; J gene: TRBJ1-4; CDR3 protein: CASSQQGFEKLFF; CDR3 DNA: TGTGCCAGCAGCCAACAGGGGTTTGAAAAACTGTTTTTT
D gene: TRBD1; clone size: -; V gene: TRBV5-6; J gene: TRBJ1-1; CDR3 protein: CASSWTGEAFF; CDR3 DNA: TGTGCCAGCAGCTGGACAGGGGAAGCTTTCTTT
D gene: -; clone size: -; V gene: TRBV9; J gene: TRBJ2-7; CDR3 protein: CASSPGGYEQYF; CDR3 DNA: TGTGCCAGCAGCCCTGGAGGCTACGAGCAGTACTTC
D gene: -; clone size: -; V gene: TRBV5-1; J gene: TRBJ2-1; CDR3 protein: CASSLTGNPSYNEQFF; CDR3 DNA: TGCGCCAGCAGCTTGACCGGGAACCCCTCCTACAATGAGCAGTTCTTC
D gene: TRBD1; clone size: -; V gene: TRBV19; J gene: TRBJ2-6; CDR3 protein: CASRPGQANSGANVLTF; CDR3 DNA: TGTGCCAGTAGGCCGGGACAGGCCAACTCTGGGGCCAACGTCCTGACTTTC
D gene: -; clone size: -; V gene: TRBV6-5; J gene: TRBJ2-1; CDR3 protein: CASRYLWSNEQFF; CDR3 DNA: TGTGCCAGCAGATACCTTTGGAGCAATGAGCAGTTCTTC
D gene: TRBD2; clone size: -; V gene: TRBV27; J gene: TRBJ2-5; CDR3 protein: CASSLSPPGLAGGGGETQYF; CDR3 DNA: TGTGCCAGCAGTCTAAGCCCCCCAGGACTAGCGGGAGGGGGAGGGGAGACCCAGTACTTC
D gene: -; clone size: -; V gene: TRBV4-1; J gene: TRBJ2-1; CDR3 protein: CASSQDGGEQFF; CDR3 DNA: TGCGCCAGCAGCCAAGACGGGGGTGAGCAGTTCTTC
D gene: -; clone size: -; V gene: TRBV9; J gene: TRBJ1-1; CDR3 protein: CASSAVIGFTEAFF; CDR3 DNA: TGTGCCAGCAGCGCGGTGATCGGGTTTACTGAAGCTTTCTTT
D gene: -; clone size: once; V gene: TRBV5-4; J gene: TRBJ2-7; CDR3 protein: CASSLDRRDEQYF; CDR3 DNA: TGTGCCAGCAGCTTGGACCGGAGGGACGAGCAGTACTTC
D gene: TRBD2; clone size: -; V gene: TRBV7-8; J gene: TRBJ2-3; CDR3 protein: CASSLYSGSTDTQYF; CDR3 DNA: TGTGCCAGCAGCTTGTATAGCGGGAGCACAGATACGCAGTATTTT
D gene: -; clone size: -; V gene: TRBV20-1; J gene: TRBJ2-7; CDR3 protein: CSARLGEQYF; CDR3 DNA: TGCAGTGCTAGACTCGGCGAGCAGTACTTC
D gene: -; clone size: -; V gene: TRBV4-3; J gene: TRBJ2-7; CDR3 protein: CASSPGRAYEQYF; CDR3 DNA: TGCGCCAGCAGCCCCGGCAGGGCCTACGAGCAGTACTTC
D gene: TRBD2; clone size: -; V gene: TRBV5-6; J gene: TRBJ2-2; CDR3 protein: CASSILGVAGVPGELFF; CDR3 DNA: TGTGCCAGCAGCATACTAGGGGTAGCGGGAGTCCCCGGGGAGCTGTTTTTT
D gene: TRBD2; clone size: -; V gene: TRBV10-3; J gene: TRBJ2-1; CDR3 protein: CATGLAARWGNEQFF; CDR3 DNA: TGTGCCACGGGACTAGCGGCTCGCTGGGGCAATGAGCAGTTCTTC
D gene: -; clone size: -; V gene: TRBV6-1; J gene: TRBJ1-1; CDR3 protein: CASGGGLTEAFF; CDR3 DNA: TGTGCCAGCGGCGGGGGTCTCACTGAAGCTTTCTTT